This TCR beta chain was recovered during a study of CD8 T cells in Susac syndrome. Germline CDR1 and CDR2: SGHTA and FQGNSA. V lost 3 bases and J 5 bases, leaving 18 bases between the germline ends. CDR3 length: 16 amino acids. After extraction with the RNeasy kit, about 0.5 to 1 ug of the RNA was reverse transcribed using random hexamers. The authors amplified TCR beta CDR3 across 54 Vbeta and 13 Jbeta using immunoSEQ multiplex PCR. MiXCR, applied by TCRdb to the immunoSEQ multiplex PCR reads, yields one record per CDR3 protein. The data show 300,000 or so distinct CDR3 sequences, with 92% seen just once and approximately 0.065% held by the top ten. This clonotype was seen only once. TCR beta was sequenced from blood CD8+ and CD4+ T cells. TEMRA cells were enriched by FACS, and CD4+ and CD8+ T cells were negatively isolated.

Sequencing was performed on CD4+ T cells from PBMCs. The chain employs TRBV7-2 and TRBJ2-3, with a tentative D call TRBD1 (6 bases). The clonotype comes from a human donor with multiple sclerosis. The CDR3 DNA follows: TGTGCCAGCAGCTTCTTAGGGGGAGTCGGAGAAGATACGCAGTATTTT. Translating it yields CASSFLGGVGEDTQYF.